Sequencing of this T cell receptor (beta chain) was carried out in a study of OX40 agonist ivuxolimab in advanced cancers. Background on the study: At doses from 0.01 to 10 mg/kg, patients were given intravenous ivuxolimab every 2 weeks. Findings and caveats of the study: More expanded clones were seen, on average, in CD8+ T cells than in CD4+. In the expanded peripheral T cells, antigen specificity was never determined.

The method was immunoSEQ multiplex PCR; TCRdb's version includes in-frame clones alone and lacks a portion of them. The sample consists of approximately 26,000 clones, about 90% of them appearing once. The CDR3 is 16 residues long. Trimming cost V 4 bases and J 5 bases, with 18 bases left between them. Germline V gives CDR1 MDHEN, CDR2 SYDVKM. As for this clone: Its matching antigen is unknown.

The J gene is TRBJ1-5, the V gene TRBV28; D possibly corresponds to TRBD1 (5 bases). The sequence was collected from an adult with an advanced solid tumor such as melanoma, head and neck, liver or kidney cancer. Specimen: CD4+ or CD8+ T cells sorted from blood, collected in a trial of the OX40 agonist ivuxolimab. The CDR3 loop reads CASSSREIRVDQPQHF. Written as DNA, the CDR3 is TGTGCCAGCAGTTCCAGGGAAATTAGGGTCGATCAGCCCCAGCATTTT.